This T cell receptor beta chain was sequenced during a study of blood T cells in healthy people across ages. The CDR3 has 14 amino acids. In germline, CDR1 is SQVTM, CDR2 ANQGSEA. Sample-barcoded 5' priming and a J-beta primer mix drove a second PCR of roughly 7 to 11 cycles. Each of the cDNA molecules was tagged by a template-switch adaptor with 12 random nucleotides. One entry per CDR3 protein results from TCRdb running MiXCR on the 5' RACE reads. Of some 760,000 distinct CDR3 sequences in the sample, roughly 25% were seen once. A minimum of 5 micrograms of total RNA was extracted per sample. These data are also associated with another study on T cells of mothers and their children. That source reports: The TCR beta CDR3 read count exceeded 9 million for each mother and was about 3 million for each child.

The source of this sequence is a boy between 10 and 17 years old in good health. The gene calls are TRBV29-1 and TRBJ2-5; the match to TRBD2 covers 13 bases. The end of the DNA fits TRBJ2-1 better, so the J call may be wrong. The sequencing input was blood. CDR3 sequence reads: CSVDRLAGGNEQFF. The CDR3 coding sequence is TGCAGCGTTGACCGACTAGCGGGAGGCAATGAGCAGTTCTTC.